This TCR beta chain was obtained from a study of cytomegalovirus exposure and HLA in healthy donors. Study as a whole: Genotyping of roughly 400 donors showed that over 80% belonged to the Caucasian-associated ancestry cluster. Study outcomes and limitations: Indistinguishability led to the exclusion of some V segments, TRBV6-2 and TRBV6-3 included. Diagnosis of cytomegalovirus status made by the classifier reportedly showed high specificity and sensitivity.

Concerning this clone: The antigen is undetermined.

The PCR had 60 Vbeta and 13 Jbeta primers. Assay: immunoSEQ multiplex PCR; the TCRdb copy retains only in-frame clones and omits some. The sample consists of about 160,000 clones, approximately 80% of them appearing once. Germline CDR1 MRHNA, CDR2 SNTAGT. The CDR3 totals 15 residues. V lost 0 bases, J lost 10 bases, and 13 bases lay in between. This chain joins TRBV6-4 and TRBJ1-6; D is undetermined. The sample comprised PBMCs. The source of this sequence is a woman under 40 in good health and CMV-seropositive. The DNA for the CDR3 is TGTGCCAGCAGTGACTCACCGGGAGAGGGATCACCCCTCCACTTT. This codes for CASSDSPGEGSPLHF.